This TCR beta chain stems from a study of blood T cell repertoires in COVID-19. Study details: The United States, Italy and Spain provided the acute and convalescent COVID-19 samples.

This CDR3 comprises 15 residues. The ends lost 5 bases at V and 4 bases at J; junction bases unmatched: 9. Germline CDR1 is SGHVS and CDR2 is FNYEAQ. As handled by the study authors: Estimation of nucleated cell counts was performed using reference gene primer amplification. The repertoire was sequenced with immunoSEQ multiplex PCR; TCRdb's copy has only in-frame clones and lacks some. V and J calls and clone size come straight from that table; D and trimming were deduced from the DNA. The top ten hold approximately 15% of the sample, which has 30,000 to 40,000 clones, 80% seen once. V gene TRBV7-6 combines with J gene TRBJ1-1, with 8 positions matching TRBD1. The sample comprised peripheral blood. The receptor's source is an older woman with acute or convalescent COVID-19. The DNA of the CDR3 is TGTGCCAGCAGCCCAACGGGACAGGAGGGCACTGAAGCTTTCTTT. Its translation: CASSPTGQEGTEAFF.